The clone carrying this TCR beta chain was detected once. These data are taken from a study of blood T cell repertoires in COVID-19. Study-level background: Both acute and convalescent COVID-19 samples were obtained from the United States, Italy and Spain. Sources were T cells, B-cell-depleted T cells, or PBMCs; the material itself was cDNA or gDNA.

Original processing notes: The authors estimated nucleated cell counts from reference gene primer amplification. Assay used: immunoSEQ multiplex PCR; TCRdb lists only in-frame clones, some missing. V, J and clone size were drawn from that table, and D and trimming were deduced from the DNA. Seen here are 29,000 or so clones, roughly 87% observed once, and the top ten hold 9.9%. The CDR3 consists of 15 residues. Germline loops: CDR1 SGHVS, CDR2 FNYEAQ. The J segment lost 2 bases and the V segment lost 2 bases, leaving 3 bases of the junction unmatched. Material: peripheral blood. The J gene is TRBJ2-5, the V gene TRBV7-6; 9 bases agree with TRBD1. The source of this sequence is a human donor in a cohort sampled during active COVID-19. In nucleotides, the CDR3 is TGTGCCAGCAGCTTATCGGGACAGGGACAAGAGACCCAGTACTTC. Its protein is CASSLSGQGQETQYF.